The 25 T cell receptor beta chains below were found in one sample sequenced in a study of OX40 agonist ivuxolimab in advanced cancers. Profiling relied on immunoSEQ multiplex PCR, and the TCRdb table lists in-frame clones only, not all of them. This repertoire shows 60,000 to 90,000 clones, around 82% found once; its top ten account for about 0.73%. The starting material was CD4+ or CD8+ T cells sorted from blood, obtained in a trial of the OX40 agonist ivuxolimab. These TCRs come from an adult with an advanced solid tumor such as melanoma, head and neck, liver or kidney cancer.

The chain employs TRBV6-6 and TRBJ1-1; no firm D call. The CDR3 spans 14 residues. Germline V lookup: CDR1 MNHNY, CDR2 SVGAGI (reference sequence). V was pared by 0 bases and J by 6 bases, with 11 bases between. CDR3 protein: CASSYSPGKAEAFF. Written as DNA, the CDR3 is TGTGCCAGCAGTTACTCCCCGGGGAAAGCTGAAGCTTTCTTT.

CDR3: CASSYPAGGSTEAFF. CDR3 DNA: TGTGCCAGCAGTTACCCCGCCGGAGGGAGCACTGAAGCTTTCTTT. The chain couples TRBV6-5 to TRBJ1-1; the D is unclear. CDR1 and CDR2 from the germline V gene are MNHEY and SVGAGI. V was shortened by 2 bases and J by 4 bases, with 14 bases between the two germline ends. The length of the CDR3 is 15 residues.

This clone was counted between two and nine times. The chain employs TRBV7-8 and TRBJ2-3; D gene uncertain. The CDR3 length is 17 residues. CDR1 is SGHVS, CDR2 FQNEAQ, per germline. The ends were cut back, 5 bases at V and 2 bases at J, with 20 bases in the middle. CDR3 nucleotide sequence: TGTGCCAGCAGCCAACCGGGCGACTTTCGAACCACAGATACGCAGTATTTT. It yields the protein CASSQPGDFRTTDTQYF.

V and J are TRBV4-1 and TRBJ1-4; D perhaps matches TRBD1 (5 bases). The germline V and J ends were trimmed by 1 base and 2 bases, with 8 bases remaining between them. This CDR3 contains 15 residues. Germline-derived CDR1 and CDR2 are MGHRA and YSYEKL. The DNA of the CDR3 is TGCGCCAGCAGCCAAGTTTGGGGGACTAATGAAAAACTGTTTTTT. Amino acid sequence: CASSQVWGTNEKLFF.

In the case of this clone: Other DNA sequences in the sample encode the same CDR3. The V call is TRBV7-9, the J call TRBJ2-3; 10 nucleotides align to TRBD1. This CDR3 is built from 15 residues. Germline CDR1 SEHNR, CDR2 FQNEAQ (reference sequence). J gave up 3 bases and V 5 bases, and 5 bases lay outside the gene matches. The CDR3 loop reads CASSPGTGVTDTQYF. For the CDR3, the DNA is TGTGCCAGCAGCCCCGGGACAGGGGTAACAGATACGCAGTATTTT.

V usage is TRBV5-1 and J usage is TRBJ1-1, with D possibly TRBD1 on 6 matching bases. The germline V gene has CDR1 SGHRS and CDR2 YFSETQ. Trimming took off 3 bases at V and 11 bases at J, with 17 bases between the two ends. The CDR3 sequence is 13 residues long. CDR3 DNA: TGCGCCAGCAGCTCCTTGGGACATTCGGGGGCTTTCTTT. Amino acids: CASSSLGHSGAFF.

The CDR3 DNA reads as TGTGCCAGCAGCTTAAGGTGGGGGACTGAAGCTTTCTTT. It is translated as CASSLRWGTEAFF. The gene calls are TRBV7-2 and TRBJ1-1, with TRBD1 as a possible D gene (5 bases). Trimming stripped 2 bases from V and 5 bases from J, with 9 bases between. Germline CDR1 is SGHTA and CDR2 is FQGNSA. The CDR3 is made up of 13 amino acids.

This chain joins TRBV15 and TRBJ2-5; D gene unclear. Trimming pared 0 bases from V and 2 bases from J, leaving 10 bases between. CDR1 is LNHNV, CDR2 YYDKDF, per germline (reference sequence). The CDR3 runs 15 residues. CDR3 coding DNA: TGTGCCACCAGCAGAGATATCCGACAACAAGAGACCCAGTACTTC. This translates into CATSRDIRQQETQYF. The entire variable domain, with the rest obtained from reference TRBV15 and TRBJ2-5, is as follows: DAMVIQNPRYQVTQFGKPVTLSCSQTLNHNVMYWYQQKSSQAPKLLFHYYDKDFNNEADTPDNFQSRRPNTSFCFLDIRSPGLGDTAMYLCATSRDIRQQETQYFGPGTRLLVL.

The chain employs TRBV5-1 and TRBJ1-2, with TRBD1 matching 9 bases. Germline CDR1 is SGHRS and CDR2 is YFSETQ. J lost 3 bases, V lost 4 bases, and 4 bases had no gene match. CDR3 length: 14 residues. CDR3 protein: CASSPGQGHYGYTF. Written as DNA, the CDR3 is TGCGCCAGCAGCCCTGGACAGGGGCACTATGGCTACACCTTC.

The chain combines TRBV5-1 with TRBJ1-4, with D tentatively TRBD1 (5 bases). The CDR3 covers 14 residues. V lost 5 bases to trimming and J lost 3 bases, with 11 bases between them. The germline CDR1 and CDR2 sequences are SGHRS and YFSETQ. This CDR3 is CASSRQPSNEKLFF. CDR3 in DNA: TGCGCCAGCAGTCGACAGCCCTCTAATGAAAAACTGTTTTTT.

In the case of this clone: One end of the junction varies from germline; a read error may be responsible. This rearrangement joins TRBV7-7 to TRBJ2-2; TRBD2 is a possible D gene (5 bases). The CDR3 extends over 14 amino acids. Per the germline V gene, CDR1 is SSHAT and CDR2 is FNYEAQ (reference sequence). The CDR3 nucleotides are TGTGCTAGCAGCTCCAGAGGAGGTCTCGGGGAGCTGTTTTTT. It is translated as CASSSRGGLGELFF.

The V and J genes are TRBV5-1 and TRBJ2-5; 8 nucleotides agree with TRBD2. CDR3 size: 14 residues. V dropped 3 bases and J dropped 2; count of bases not matched to a gene: 3. The V gene's germline CDR1 is SGHRS and CDR2 YFSETQ. CDR3 in amino acids: CASSSRGGQETQYF. As DNA, the CDR3 is TGCGCCAGCAGCTCCCGGGGGGGGCAAGAGACCCAGTACTTC.

The chain carries TRBV5-1 and TRBJ2-4; 7 bases fit TRBD2. CDR1 SGHRS and CDR2 YFSETQ come from the germline V gene. This CDR3 has 16 amino acids. V lost 3 bases to trimming and J lost 0 bases; unmatched junction nucleotides: 6. The DNA of the CDR3 is TGCGCCAGCAGCTCAGGACTAGGATTAGCCAAAAACATTCAGTACTTC. Amino acids: CASSSGLGLAKNIQYF.

The chain has TRBV25-1 and TRBJ1-4; 9 bases map to TRBD1. V was clipped by 3 bases and J by 2 bases; unmatched bases: 7. The CDR3 contains 17 residues. Germline CDR1 and CDR2: MGHDK and SYGVNS. The CDR3 DNA reads as TGTGCCAGCAGTGACCGGTACAGGGGGCCGACTAATGAAAAACTGTTTTTT. Translated: CASSDRYRGPTNEKLFF.

The gene calls are TRBV11-2 and TRBJ2-7; D gene ambiguous. Germline V gene sequence: CDR1 SGHAT, CDR2 FQNNGV. Trimming took off 5 bases at V and 2 bases at J, with 13 bases between the two ends. The CDR3 loop spans 14 amino acids. CDR3 residues: CASSPRVPTYEQYF. The CDR3 region has the DNA TGTGCCAGCAGCCCAAGGGTCCCTACCTACGAGCAGTACTTC.

V and J are TRBV11-3 and TRBJ2-7, with 10 bases fitting TRBD2. Per the germline V gene, CDR1 is SGHNT and CDR2 is YENEEA. This CDR3 comprises 15 residues. V was pared by 1 base and J by 5 bases, with 5 bases of the junction left unmatched. CDR3 DNA: TGTGCCAGCAGCTTAGGTGGGACTAGCGTGGACGAGCAGTACTTC. Its translation: CASSLGGTSVDEQYF.

This chain links TRBV6-6 with TRBJ2-5; TRBD1 matches 10 bases. The CDR3 is 15 amino acids. The germline CDR1 and CDR2 sequences are MNHNY and SVGAGI (reference sequence). V dropped 7 bases and J dropped 5; count of bases not matched to a gene: 10. In DNA form, the CDR3 reads TGTGCCAGCATTCCTAGGGACAGGGGAGAGGAGACCCAGTACTTC. This codes for CASIPRDRGEETQYF.

The gene calls are TRBV7-2 and TRBJ1-6; TRBD1 aligns across 8 bases. Germline lookup yields CDR1 SGHTA and CDR2 FQGNSA. The CDR3 is 13 amino acids. V shed 5 bases and J 14 bases; nucleotides not matched to a gene: 8. DNA for the CDR3: TGTGCCAGCAGCCCCCTCCAGGGGGCGACCCTCCACTTT. Its translation: CASSPLQGATLHF. Complete variable domain (other parts from reference TRBV7-2 and TRBJ1-6): GAGVSQSPSNKVTEKGKDVELRCDPISGHTALYWYRQSLGQGLEFLIYFQGNSAPDKSGLPSDRFSAERTGGSVSTLTIQRTQQEDSAVYLCASSPLQGATLHFGNGTRLTVT.

This chain joins TRBV6-4 and TRBJ2-3; tentatively, D is TRBD1 (6 bases). Germline V lookup: CDR1 MRHNA, CDR2 SNTAGT. This CDR3 is 13 amino acids long. V lost 5 bases and J lost 2, with 8 bases in between. CDR3 sequence reads: CASSRTDTDTQYF. In nucleotides, the CDR3 is TGTGCCAGCAGTCGGACAGACACAGATACGCAGTATTTT.

The chain uses TRBV5-5 and TRBJ2-6; possibly TRBD1 for D (6 bases). The CDR3 is 16 residues long. Trimming shortened V by 6 bases and J by 2 bases, and 15 bases separated the two germline ends. Germline CDR1 and CDR2: SGHKS and YYEKEE (reference sequence). CDR3 sequence: CASIPTGWAGANVLTF. CDR3 DNA sequence: TGTGCCAGCATCCCGACAGGTTGGGCTGGGGCCAACGTCCTGACTTTC.

This clone has more than one count but fewer than ten. The gene calls are TRBV5-6 and TRBJ1-3; D remains unclear. Germline V gene lookup returns CDR1 SGHDT and CDR2 YYEEEE. Trimming left V 3 bases short and J 4 bases short, with 5 bases between. This CDR3 is 12 amino acids long. CDR3 in amino acids: CASSSAGNTIYF. The DNA of the CDR3 is TGTGCCAGCAGCTCCGCGGGAAACACCATATATTTT.

This chain joins TRBV4-1 and TRBJ2-7, with TRBD1 matching 7 bases. The V segment lost 5 bases and the J segment 0 bases; nucleotides outside the gene matches: 7. The CDR3 has 15 residues. Germline V lookup: CDR1 MGHRA, CDR2 YSYEKL. The CDR3 DNA sequence: TGCGCCAGCAGCTTAAGGACAGGTAACTCCTACGAGCAGTACTTC. Amino acids: CASSLRTGNSYEQYF.

V and J are TRBV18 and TRBJ1-2; D is unresolved. The germline CDR1 and CDR2 sequences are KGHSH and LQKENI. This CDR3 contains 13 residues. V was clipped by 3 bases and J by 2 bases, with 7 bases between them. The CDR3 region is CASSPDGNYGYTF. CDR3 DNA: TGTGCCAGCTCACCGGACGGCAACTATGGCTACACCTTC.

The CDR3 region is CAWRSGQETQYF. CDR3 bases: TGTGCCTGGAGATCGGGGCAAGAGACCCAGTACTTC. This chain connects TRBV30 to TRBJ2-5, with a possible D match to TRBD2 (5 bases). The CDR3 consists of 12 residues. The V gene lost 3 bases and the J gene lost 2 bases, with 7 bases spanning the gap. CDR1 is GTSNPN, CDR2 SVGIG, per germline (reference sequence).

The chain joins TRBV10-3 to TRBJ2-7, with D perhaps being TRBD1 or TRBD2 (9 bases each). This CDR3 region has 16 residues. Germline values: CDR1 ENHRY, CDR2 SYGVKD. Trimming took off 10 bases at V and 3 bases at J, with 25 bases between the two ends. DNA for the CDR3: TGTGCCACAACACAGGGGGCCAGACTAGCGGACTACGAGCAGTACTTC. Its protein is CATTQGARLADYEQYF.